This T cell receptor (beta chain) was recovered during a study of blood T cell repertoires in COVID-19. Some clones are missing from TCRdb's copy, which holds only in-frame ones; the method was immunoSEQ multiplex PCR. The data contain roughly 260,000 clones, around four fifths of them singletons. In germline, CDR1 is LGHDT, CDR2 YNNKEL (reference sequence). The V gene end was trimmed by 0 bases and the J gene end by 4 bases; junction bases not matched to a gene: 11. This CDR3 region has 17 residues. The receptor was derived from a woman aged 70 to 79 with acute or convalescent COVID-19. The chain carries TRBV3-1 (or the pseudogene TRBV3-2) and TRBJ2-7, with TRBD1 matching over 8 bases. The sample taken for sequencing was peripheral blood. The chain's CDR3 is CASSQDRADRVKYEQYF. CDR3 nucleotide sequence: TGTGCCAGCAGCCAAGATAGGGCGGACAGGGTTAAGTACGAGCAGTACTTC.